One and the same sample provided the 6 T cell receptor beta chains below, sequenced in a study of T cell responses to AZD1222 COVID-19 vaccine. Sequencing used immunoSEQ multiplex PCR; TCRdb keeps in-frame clones, though not all of them. In the table there are 170,000 or so clones, 90% to 95% of which are singletons. This sample comprised peripheral blood, obtained on day 0 of AZD1222 vaccination. These receptors originate from an adult in good health.

The rearrangement links TRBV19 to TRBJ1-6; no firm D call. Between the trimmed V and J ends, which lost 5 bases and 5 bases, there was a span of 13 bases. CDR3 length: 15 amino acids. CDR1 is LNHDA, CDR2 SQIVND, per germline (reference sequence). In DNA form, the CDR3 reads TGTGCCAGTAGTTATGTCGGGCGGGATAATTCACCCCTCCACTTT. Amino acids: CASSYVGRDNSPLHF.

This chain joins TRBV27 and TRBJ1-1; 9 bases map to TRBD1. CDR1 and CDR2 (germline): MNHEY, SMNVEV (reference sequence). This CDR3 has 15 amino acids. Trimming removed 8 bases from V and 0 bases from J; junction bases left unmatched: 7. The CDR3: CASSLGQGMNTEAFF. CDR3 DNA: TGTGCCAGCTCCCTGGGACAGGGAATGAACACTGAAGCTTTCTTT.

The chain joins TRBV12-2 to TRBJ2-2. TRBV12-2 corresponds to a pseudogene. There are 14 residues in the CDR3. The CDR3: CASRLGGWAQELFF. Written as DNA, the CDR3 is TGTGCAAGTCGCTTAGGGGGATGGGCCCAGGAGCTGTTTTTT.

V is TRBV5-4 and J is TRBJ1-3, with a tentative D call TRBD1 (5 bases). The CDR3 has 16 residues. Trimming stripped 1 base from V and 0 bases from J, with 11 bases between. Germline V gene data show CDR1 as SGHNT and CDR2 as YYREEE (reference sequence). Here the CDR3 reads CASSLLSGSSGNTIYF. DNA for the CDR3: TGTGCCAGCAGCTTGTTATCAGGGAGCTCTGGAAACACCATATATTTT.

J is TRBJ2-2 and V is TRBV14; 8 positions agree with TRBD1. Germline values: CDR1 SGHDN, CDR2 FVKESK. CDR3 length: 15 amino acids. J lost 6 bases, V lost 4 bases, and 7 bases had no gene match. CDR3 loop: CASSLRTGWAGELFF. CDR3 nucleotides: TGTGCCAGCAGCCTGCGGACAGGGTGGGCCGGGGAGCTGTTTTTT. Variable domain in full (rest from reference TRBV14 and TRBJ2-2): EAGVTQFPSHSVIEKGQTVTLRCDPISGHDNLYWYRRVMGKEIKFLLHFVKESKQDESGMPNNRFLAERTGGTYSTLKVQPAELEDSGVYFCASSLRTGWAGELFFGEGSRLTVL.

This chain links TRBV18 with TRBJ1-6; D unresolved. Germline V lookup: CDR1 KGHSH, CDR2 LQKENI. This CDR3 contains 13 residues. V was clipped by 3 bases and J by 8 bases, with 8 bases between them. CDR3 amino acids: CASSPSTDSPLHF. For the CDR3, the DNA is TGTGCCAGCTCACCCAGCACTGATTCACCCCTCCACTTT. Together with reference TRBV18 and TRBJ1-6, the CDR3 gives the full variable domain: NAGVMQNPRHLVRRRGQEARLRCSPMKGHSHVYWYRQLPEEGLKFMVYLQKENIIDESGMPKERFSAEFPKEGPSILRIQQVVRGDSAAYFCASSPSTDSPLHFGNGTRLTVT.